This TCR beta chain was recorded in a study of T cells in Graves' hyperthyroidism and ophthalmopathy. Looking at the study overall: Peripheral blood specimens were obtained at initial diagnosis, prior to any treatment.

Template material for amplifying TCR beta CDR3 regions consisted of RNA transcripts. HTBI primers were the set used in a first-round RT-PCR of the TCR CDR3. TCRdb passed the multiplex PCR reads through MiXCR, listing each CDR3 protein once. In the table there are some 360,000 distinct CDR3 sequences, roughly 14% of which are singletons. This clonotype was recorded at least ten times. Its specificity is unknown. Those with hyperthyroidism were 18 to 65 years old, newly diagnosed, and ill for under 2 months. Uncontrolled infection, other autoimmune disease, pregnancy or lactation excluded patients. Study outcomes and limitations: Ophthalmopathy was identified by the model a median about 6 months ahead of onset.

The CDR3 is made up of 13 amino acids. The germline CDR1 and CDR2 sequences are LGHDT and YNNKEL (reference sequence). V lost 0 bases to trimming and J lost 5 bases, with 5 bases between them. The sample taken for sequencing was blood. This TCR was recovered from a woman between 55 and 75 years old with Graves' hyperthyroidism. This chain joins TRBV3-1 and TRBJ1-5; D gene uncertain. For the CDR3, the DNA is TGTGCCAGCAGCCAAGACGGGGATCAGCCCCAGCATTTT. This sequence encodes CASSQDGDQPQHF.